The clone carrying this T cell receptor (beta chain) was seen a handful of times. This sample is part of a study of T cells in localized non-small cell lung cancer. Germline V gene sequence: CDR1 MNHGY, CDR2 SAAAGT. The J segment lost 3 bases and the V segment lost 5 bases, leaving 6 bases of the junction unmatched. This CDR3 is built from 14 residues. The method was immunoSEQ multiplex PCR; TCRdb's version includes in-frame clones alone and lacks a portion of them. The table has approximately 3,100 clones, about 26% seen once. This TCR was sampled from a woman aged 35-70 years with stage I squamous cell lung carcinoma. The chain has TRBV6-8 and TRBJ1-2; 7 nucleotides align to TRBD1. The sample in question was lung tumor tissue, obtained before any cancer treatment. CDR3 protein: CASSQQGKDYGYTF. DNA of the CDR3: TGTGCCAGCAGTCAACAGGGGAAGGACTATGGCTACACCTTC.